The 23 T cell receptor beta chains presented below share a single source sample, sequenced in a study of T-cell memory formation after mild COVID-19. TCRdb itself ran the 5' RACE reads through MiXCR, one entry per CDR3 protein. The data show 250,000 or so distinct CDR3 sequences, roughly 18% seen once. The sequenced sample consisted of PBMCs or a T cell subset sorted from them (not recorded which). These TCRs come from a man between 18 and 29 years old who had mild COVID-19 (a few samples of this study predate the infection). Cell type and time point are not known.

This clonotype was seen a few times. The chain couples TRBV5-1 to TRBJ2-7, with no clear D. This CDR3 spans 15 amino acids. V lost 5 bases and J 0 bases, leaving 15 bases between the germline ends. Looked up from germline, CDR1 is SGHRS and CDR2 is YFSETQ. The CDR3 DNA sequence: TGCGCCAGCAGTCGGTTCGGAGAAACCTCCTACGAGCAGTACTTC. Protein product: CASSRFGETSYEQYF. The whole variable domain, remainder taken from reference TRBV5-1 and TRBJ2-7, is KAGVTQTPRYLIKTRGQQVTLSCSPISGHRSVSWYQQTPGQGLQFLFEYFSETQRNKGNFPGRFSGRQFSNSRSEMNVSTLELGDSALYLCASSRFGETSYEQYFGPGTRLTVT.

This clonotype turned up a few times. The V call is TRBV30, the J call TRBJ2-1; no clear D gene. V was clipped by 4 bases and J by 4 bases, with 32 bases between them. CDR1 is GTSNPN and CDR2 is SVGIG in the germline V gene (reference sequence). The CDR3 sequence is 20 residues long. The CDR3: CAWTVDPKPSATPLYNEQFF. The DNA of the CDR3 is TGTGCCTGGACCGTGGACCCGAAACCTTCCGCCACCCCGTTATACAATGAGCAGTTCTTC.

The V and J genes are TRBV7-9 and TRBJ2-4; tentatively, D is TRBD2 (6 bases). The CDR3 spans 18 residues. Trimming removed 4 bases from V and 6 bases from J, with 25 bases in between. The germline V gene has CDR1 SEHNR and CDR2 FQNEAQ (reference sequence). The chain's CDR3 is CASSSTMGHGAGINIQYF. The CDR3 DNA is TGTGCCAGCAGCTCAACTATGGGCCACGGAGCGGGTATAAACATTCAGTACTTC.

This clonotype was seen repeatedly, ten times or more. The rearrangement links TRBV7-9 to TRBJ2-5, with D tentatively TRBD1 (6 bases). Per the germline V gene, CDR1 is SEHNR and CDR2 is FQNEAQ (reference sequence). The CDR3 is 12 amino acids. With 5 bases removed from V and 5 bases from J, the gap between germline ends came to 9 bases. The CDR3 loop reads CASSQQGETQYF. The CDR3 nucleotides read TGTGCCAGCAGCCAACAGGGTGAGACCCAGTACTTC. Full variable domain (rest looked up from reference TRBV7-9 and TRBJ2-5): DTGVSQNPRHKITKRGQNVTFRCDPISEHNRLYWYRQTLGQGPEFLTYFQNEAQLEKSRLLSDRFSAERPKGSFSTLEIQRTEQGDSAMYLCASSQQGETQYFGPGTRLLVL.

DNA of the CDR3: TGTGCCAGCAGCCAAGGAAGCGGTGGCGTAATGAACACTGAAGCTTTCTTT. Translating gives CASSQGSGGVMNTEAFF. The J gene is TRBJ1-1, the V gene TRBV3-1; D remains ambiguous. The ends were cut back, 1 base at V and 0 bases at J, with 15 bases in the middle. The CDR3 spans 17 residues. Looked up from germline, CDR1 is LGHDT and CDR2 is YNNKEL (reference sequence).

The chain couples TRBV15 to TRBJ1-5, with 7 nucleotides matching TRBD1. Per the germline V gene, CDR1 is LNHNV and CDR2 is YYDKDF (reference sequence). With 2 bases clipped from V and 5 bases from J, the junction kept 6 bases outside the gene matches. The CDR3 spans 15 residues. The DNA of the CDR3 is TGTGCCACCAGCAGACTAGACAGGGTGGATCAGCCCCAGCATTTT. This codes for CATSRLDRVDQPQHF.

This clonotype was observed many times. CDR3 protein: CASSWRDYEQYF. The CDR3 DNA sequence: TGTGCCAGCAGCTGGCGAGACTACGAGCAGTACTTC. V is TRBV7-2 and J is TRBJ2-7; D is undetermined. The CDR3 is 12 residues long. Trimming removed 4 bases at V and 3 bases at J, with 7 bases between. The germline V gene encodes CDR1 SGHTA and CDR2 FQGNSA.

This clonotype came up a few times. The DNA of the CDR3 is TGCAGTGCTTTCGGGGCCCACACTGAAGCTTTCTTT. The encoded protein is CSAFGAHTEAFF. The rearrangement uses TRBV20-1 and TRBJ1-1; tentative D call: TRBD1 (5 bases). Trimming took off 5 bases at V and 3 bases at J, with 10 bases between the two ends. This CDR3 region has 12 residues. The germline V gene has CDR1 DFQATT and CDR2 SNEGSKA (reference sequence).

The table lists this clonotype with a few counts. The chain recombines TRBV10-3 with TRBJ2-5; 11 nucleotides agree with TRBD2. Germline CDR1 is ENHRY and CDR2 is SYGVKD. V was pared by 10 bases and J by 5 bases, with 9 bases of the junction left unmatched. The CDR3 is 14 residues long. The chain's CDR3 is CATATSGDWETQYF. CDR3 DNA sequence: TGTGCCACCGCGACTAGCGGGGACTGGGAGACCCAGTACTTC.

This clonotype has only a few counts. The CDR3 DNA is TGTGCCAGCAGTGAAGGGCACCTGGCCTATAAAAAACTGTTTTTT. Amino acids: CASSEGHLAYKKLFF. The rearrangement links TRBV2 to TRBJ1-4; no reliable D call. Germline assignment: CDR1 SNHLY and CDR2 FYNNEI. The ends were cut back, 1 base at V and 9 bases at J, with 15 bases in the middle. There are 15 residues in the CDR3. The complete variable domain, with remaining parts taken from reference TRBV2 and TRBJ1-4, reads EPEVTQTPSHQVTQMGQEVILRCVPISNHLYFYWYRQILGQKVEFLVSFYNNEISEKSEIFDDQFSVERPDGSNFTLKIRSTKLEDSAMYFCASSEGHLAYKKLFFGSGTQLSVL.

This CDR3 is CASSEFGQGANSPLHF. In DNA, the CDR3 is TGTGCCAGCAGTGAATTTGGGCAGGGGGCCAATTCACCCCTCCACTTT. This rearrangement joins TRBV25-1 to TRBJ1-6; 8 nucleotides agree with TRBD1. The V gene's germline CDR1 is MGHDK and CDR2 SYGVNS. The J segment lost 7 bases and the V segment lost 1 base, leaving 6 bases of the junction unmatched. The CDR3 has 16 residues.

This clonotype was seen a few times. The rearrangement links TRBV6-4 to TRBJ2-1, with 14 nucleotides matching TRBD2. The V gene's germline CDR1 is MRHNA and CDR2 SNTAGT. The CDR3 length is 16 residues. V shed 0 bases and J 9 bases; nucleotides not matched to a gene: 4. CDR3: CASSDSTSGGATEQFF. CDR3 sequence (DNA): TGTGCCAGCAGTGACTCGACTAGCGGGGGGGCCACTGAGCAGTTCTTC.

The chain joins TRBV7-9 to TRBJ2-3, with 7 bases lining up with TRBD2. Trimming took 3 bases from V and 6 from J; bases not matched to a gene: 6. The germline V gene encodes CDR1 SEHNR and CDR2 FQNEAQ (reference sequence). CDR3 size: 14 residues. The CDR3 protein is CASSLGGISDTQYF. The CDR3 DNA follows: TGTGCCAGCAGCTTGGGGGGGATCTCCGATACGCAGTATTTT. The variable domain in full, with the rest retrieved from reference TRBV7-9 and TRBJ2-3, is DTGVSQNPRHKITKRGQNVTFRCDPISEHNRLYWYRQTLGQGPEFLTYFQNEAQLEKSRLLSDRFSAERPKGSFSTLEIQRTEQGDSAMYLCASSLGGISDTQYFGPGTRLTVL.

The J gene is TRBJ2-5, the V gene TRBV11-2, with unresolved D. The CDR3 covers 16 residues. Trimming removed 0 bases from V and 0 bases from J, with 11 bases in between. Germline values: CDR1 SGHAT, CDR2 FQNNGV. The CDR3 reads CASSLDPQRDQETQYF. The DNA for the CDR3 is TGTGCCAGCAGCTTAGATCCGCAGCGCGACCAAGAGACCCAGTACTTC.

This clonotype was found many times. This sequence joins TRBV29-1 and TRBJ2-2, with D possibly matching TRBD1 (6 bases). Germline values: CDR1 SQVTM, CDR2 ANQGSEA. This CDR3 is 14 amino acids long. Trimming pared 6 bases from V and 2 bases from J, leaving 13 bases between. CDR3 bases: TGCAGCGTACACCGGGACACTAACACCGGGGAGCTGTTTTTT. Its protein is CSVHRDTNTGELFF.

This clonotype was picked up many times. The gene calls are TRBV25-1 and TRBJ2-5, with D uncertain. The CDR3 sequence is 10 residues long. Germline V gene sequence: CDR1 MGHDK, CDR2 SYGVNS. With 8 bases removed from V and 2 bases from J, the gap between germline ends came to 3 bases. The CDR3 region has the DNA TGTGCCAGCGGGCAAGAGACCCAGTACTTC. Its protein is CASGQETQYF.

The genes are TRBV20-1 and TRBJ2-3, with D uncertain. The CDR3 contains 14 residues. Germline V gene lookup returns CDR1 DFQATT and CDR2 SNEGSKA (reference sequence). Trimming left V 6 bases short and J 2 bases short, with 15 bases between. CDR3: CSAPWGTATDTQYF. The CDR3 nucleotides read TGCAGTGCCCCCTGGGGAACTGCCACAGATACGCAGTATTTT.

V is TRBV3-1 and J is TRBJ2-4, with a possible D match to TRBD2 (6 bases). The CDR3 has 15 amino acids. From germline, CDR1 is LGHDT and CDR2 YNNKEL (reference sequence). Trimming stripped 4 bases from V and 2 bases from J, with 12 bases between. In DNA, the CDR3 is TGTGCCAGCAGCCTGTGGGGGGAGACCAAAAACATTCAGTACTTC. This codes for CASSLWGETKNIQYF.

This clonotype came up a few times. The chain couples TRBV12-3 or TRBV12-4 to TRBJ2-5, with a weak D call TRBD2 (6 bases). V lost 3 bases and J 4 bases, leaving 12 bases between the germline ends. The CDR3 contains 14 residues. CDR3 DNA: TGTGCCAGCAGTTTTTTGGCTAGCGTAGAGACCCAGTACTTC. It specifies CASSFLASVETQYF.

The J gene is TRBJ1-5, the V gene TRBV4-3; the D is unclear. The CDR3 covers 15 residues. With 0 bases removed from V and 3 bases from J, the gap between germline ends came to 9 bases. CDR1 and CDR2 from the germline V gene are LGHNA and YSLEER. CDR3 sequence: CASSQDLVNNQPQHF. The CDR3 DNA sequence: TGCGCCAGCAGCCAAGACCTGGTGAACAATCAGCCCCAGCATTTT.

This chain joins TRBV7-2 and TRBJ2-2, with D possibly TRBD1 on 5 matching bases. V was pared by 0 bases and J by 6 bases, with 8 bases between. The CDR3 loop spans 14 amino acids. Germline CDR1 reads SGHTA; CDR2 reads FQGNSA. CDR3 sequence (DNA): TGTGCCAGCAGCTTAGCGCAGGGTCCCGGGGAGCTGTTTTTT. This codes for CASSLAQGPGELFF.

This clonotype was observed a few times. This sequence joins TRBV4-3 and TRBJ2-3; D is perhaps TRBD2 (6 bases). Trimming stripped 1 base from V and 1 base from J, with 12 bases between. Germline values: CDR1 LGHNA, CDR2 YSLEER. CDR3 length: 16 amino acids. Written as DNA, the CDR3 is TGCGCCAGCAGCCAAGGGGTCAGCGGGCGCACAGATACGCAGTATTTT. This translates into CASSQGVSGRTDTQYF.

The CDR3 reads CASSSGVDGYNEQFF. The CDR3 coding sequence is TGCGCCAGCAGCTCTGGAGTCGACGGGTACAATGAGCAGTTCTTC. J is TRBJ2-1 and V is TRBV5-1; D is undetermined. V was shortened by 3 bases and J by 4 bases, with 14 bases between the two germline ends. CDR3 length: 15 residues. Germline V lookup: CDR1 SGHRS, CDR2 YFSETQ.